This is a list of T cell receptor beta chains from one sample in a study of cytomegalovirus exposure and HLA in healthy donors. Assay used: immunoSEQ multiplex PCR; TCRdb lists only in-frame clones, some missing. The data show around 150,000 clones, about 85% seen once. The sequenced sample was PBMCs. The origin of the receptors is a man between 18 and 35 years old in good health and CMV-seropositive. The CDR3 runs from the conserved cysteine through the conserved F or W. The order of the fields is clone size, J gene, V gene, D gene, CDR3 protein, CDR3 DNA. D genes are given only for firm matches. Some rows mark clone size as missing; the rest say once, few, many or name a class of expanded clone.

size: .
J: TRBJ1-5
V: TRBV5-5
D: TRBD1
CDR3: CASSLGDSSNQPQHF
DNA: TGTGCCAGCAGCTTGGGGGACAGTAGCAATCAGCCCCAGCATTTT

size: .
J: TRBJ2-3
V: TRBV5-6
D: TRBD1
CDR3: CASSWDRGPDTQYF
DNA: TGTGCCAGCAGCTGGGACAGGGGACCAGATACGCAGTATTTT

size: .
J: TRBJ1-5
V: TRBV27
D: .
CDR3: CASGRGQPQHF
DNA: TGTGCCAGCGGCCGGGGGCAGCCCCAGCATTTT

size: .
J: TRBJ1-3
V: TRBV6-5
D: .
CDR3: CASSSLRGGAGNTIYF
DNA: TGTGCCAGCAGTTCCCTCCGAGGGGGGGCCGGAAACACCATATATTTT

size: .
J: TRBJ2-5
V: TRBV13
D: TRBD1
CDR3: CASSLQGTGGETQYF
DNA: TGTGCCAGCAGCCTACAAGGGACAGGGGGCGAGACCCAGTACTTC

size: .
J: TRBJ2-1
V: TRBV7-3
D: .
CDR3: CASSLTSGQNEQFF
DNA: TGTGCCAGCAGCTTAACTTCGGGACAAAATGAGCAGTTCTTC

size: .
J: TRBJ1-1
V: TRBV5-5
D: TRBD1
CDR3: CASSLDRLNTEAFF
DNA: TGTGCCAGCAGTTTGGACAGGTTGAACACTGAAGCTTTCTTT

size: .
J: TRBJ1-2
V: TRBV6-6
D: .
CDR3: CASTQRWGGPNYGYTF
DNA: TGTGCCAGCACCCAACGCTGGGGGGGGCCTAACTATGGCTACACCTTC

size: .
J: TRBJ1-1
V: TRBV11-2
D: TRBD1
CDR3: CASSFGTGGTEAFF
DNA: TGTGCCAGCAGCTTTGGGACAGGGGGCACTGAAGCTTTCTTT

size: .
J: TRBJ2-5
V: TRBV5-4
D: TRBD2
CDR3: CASSFGRGAKGETQYF
DNA: TGTGCCAGCAGCTTTGGGCGGGGGGCCAAGGGAGAGACCCAGTACTTC

size: .
J: TRBJ2-3
V: TRBV4-3
D: .
CDR3: CASSHLGGALTDTQYF
DNA: TGCGCCAGCAGCCATTTAGGCGGGGCACTGACAGATACGCAGTATTTT

size: .
J: TRBJ2-7
V: TRBV7-9
D: .
CDR3: CASRLTPNYEQYF
DNA: TGTGCCAGCAGACTTACTCCAAACTACGAGCAGTACTTC

size: once
J: TRBJ1-6
V: TRBV6-6
D: .
CDR3: CASSPRGGNSPLHF
DNA: TGTGCCAGCAGCCCTAGGGGGGGAAATTCACCCCTCCACTTT

size: once
J: TRBJ2-7
V: TRBV20-1
D: TRBD2
CDR3: CSVGGAYEQYF
DNA: TGCAGTGTGGGGGGGGCCTACGAGCAGTACTTC

size: .
J: TRBJ1-1
V: TRBV11-2
D: .
CDR3: CASSGTMNTEAFF
DNA: TGTGCCAGCAGCGGAACTATGAACACTGAAGCTTTCTTT

size: .
J: TRBJ1-1
V: TRBV6-5
D: TRBD1
CDR3: CASSSRQGRTEAFF
DNA: TGTGCCAGCAGTTCCCGACAGGGTCGGACTGAAGCTTTCTTT

size: once
J: TRBJ1-4
V: TRBV25-1
D: TRBD1
CDR3: CASSDPSGTGAEKLFF
DNA: TGTGCCAGCAGTGACCCTTCCGGAACAGGGGCTGAAAAACTGTTTTTT

size: .
J: TRBJ1-6
V: TRBV5-6
D: TRBD1
CDR3: CASSLGQGGYNSPLHF
DNA: TGTGCCAGCAGCCTGGGACAGGGGGGTTATAATTCACCCCTCCACTTT

size: .
J: TRBJ2-7
V: TRBV6-6
D: .
CDR3: CASGEDYEQYF
DNA: TGTGCCAGCGGAGAGGACTACGAGCAGTACTTC

size: .
J: TRBJ1-1
V: TRBV7-9
D: TRBD1
CDR3: CASRTGETEAFF
DNA: TGTGCCAGCAGGACAGGGGAGACTGAAGCTTTCTTT

size: .
J: TRBJ1-5
V: TRBV6-1
D: .
CDR3: CASSPGIRQPQHF
DNA: TGTGCCAGCAGTCCAGGGATTCGGCAGCCCCAGCATTTT

size: once
J: TRBJ1-5
V: TRBV5-6
D: TRBD1
CDR3: CASSQGTGNQPQHF
DNA: TGTGCCAGCAGCCAAGGGACAGGCAATCAGCCCCAGCATTTT

size: .
J: TRBJ2-7
V: TRBV6-1
D: TRBD1
CDR3: CASNTEGGARYEQYF
DNA: TGTGCCAGCAACACAGAAGGGGGCGCGAGGTACGAGCAGTACTTC

size: once
J: TRBJ2-1
V: TRBV15
D: TRBD1
CDR3: CATSDIFGQGADNEQFF
DNA: TGTGCCACCAGCGATATCTTCGGACAGGGGGCGGATAATGAGCAGTTCTTC

size: .
J: TRBJ1-1
V: TRBV7-8
D: .
CDR3: CASSPPDRNTEAFF
DNA: TGTGCCAGCAGCCCCCCGGACAGAAACACTGAAGCTTTCTTT

size: .
J: TRBJ2-7
V: TRBV11-3
D: TRBD1
CDR3: CASSLGDSPLVQYF
DNA: TGTGCCAGCAGCTTAGGGGACAGCCCCCTGGTGCAGTACTTC

size: .
J: TRBJ2-5
V: TRBV7-2
D: TRBD2
CDR3: CASSLGGGKETQYF
DNA: TGTGCCAGCAGCTTAGGGGGGGGGAAAGAGACCCAGTACTTC

size: few
J: TRBJ2-2
V: TRBV2
D: .
CDR3: CASRRTANTGELFF
DNA: TGTGCCAGCAGAAGGACAGCAAACACCGGGGAGCTGTTTTTT

size: .
J: TRBJ1-1
V: TRBV30
D: .
CDR3: CAWSVAGMNTEAFF
DNA: TGTGCCTGGAGTGTCGCGGGCATGAACACTGAAGCTTTCTTT

size: .
J: TRBJ1-5
V: TRBV6-5
D: TRBD1
CDR3: CASSPTDRGIQHF
DNA: TGTGCCAGCAGTCCTACGGACAGGGGGATTCAGCATTTT

size: .
J: TRBJ2-5
V: TRBV7-7
D: TRBD1
CDR3: CASSLTGFKETQYF
DNA: TGTGCTAGCAGCTTGACAGGGTTCAAGGAGACCCAGTACTTC

size: .
J: TRBJ2-7
V: TRBV7-2
D: TRBD1
CDR3: CASSTGQGALGYEQYF
DNA: TGTGCCAGCAGCACAGGACAGGGGGCGCTTGGCTACGAGCAGTACTTC

size: .
J: TRBJ1-2
V: TRBV6-1
D: TRBD1
CDR3: CASSEFGTVYGYTF
DNA: TGTGCCAGCAGTGAATTCGGGACAGTCTATGGCTACACCTTC

size: .
J: TRBJ1-5
V: TRBV4-3
D: TRBD1
CDR3: CASSLTQGAGQPQHF
DNA: TGCGCCAGCAGCTTAACACAGGGGGCTGGACAGCCCCAGCATTTT

size: .
J: TRBJ2-7
V: TRBV30
D: .
CDR3: CAWKFAGNYEQYF
DNA: TGTGCCTGGAAGTTTGCGGGGAACTACGAGCAGTACTTC

size: .
J: TRBJ2-7
V: TRBV5-1
D: TRBD1
CDR3: CASSNRDRVTEQYF
DNA: TGCGCCAGCAGCAACCGGGACAGGGTCACCGAGCAGTACTTC

size: .
J: TRBJ2-5
V: TRBV5-5
D: .
CDR3: CASSLTPGGLETQYF
DNA: TGTGCCAGCAGCCTGACTCCAGGGGGGCTAGAGACCCAGTACTTC

size: .
J: TRBJ2-7
V: TRBV12-5
D: TRBD2
CDR3: CASGLSGGAYEQYF
DNA: TGTGCTAGTGGTCTTAGCGGGGGGGCCTACGAGCAGTACTTC

size: .
J: TRBJ1-1
V: TRBV6-4
D: .
CDR3: CASSELNRPNTEAFF
DNA: TGTGCCAGCAGTGAATTAAACAGACCGAACACTGAAGCTTTCTTT

size: .
J: TRBJ2-1
V: TRBV9
D: TRBD2
CDR3: CASSGSGENEQFF
DNA: TGTGCCAGCAGCGGTAGCGGGGAGAATGAGCAGTTCTTC

size: .
J: TRBJ1-2
V: TRBV7-2
D: .
CDR3: CASSLGGGFYGYTF
DNA: TGTGCCAGCAGCTTAGGCGGAGGATTCTATGGCTACACCTTC

size: once
J: TRBJ1-2
V: TRBV7-9
D: .
CDR3: CASSGGRDASNYGYTF
DNA: TGTGCCAGCAGCGGGGGGAGGGACGCCAGTAACTATGGCTACACCTTC

size: once
J: TRBJ2-1
V: TRBV7-9
D: TRBD1
CDR3: CASSPRGHEQFF
DNA: TGTGCCAGCAGCCCCAGGGGGCATGAGCAGTTCTTC

size: .
J: TRBJ2-7
V: TRBV7-9
D: TRBD1
CDR3: CASSSGQGPEQYF
DNA: TGTGCCAGCAGCTCAGGACAGGGTCCCGAGCAGTACTTC